One and the same sample provided the 19 T cell receptor beta chains below, sequenced in a study of blood T cell repertoires in COVID-19. Sequencing was performed with immunoSEQ multiplex PCR; in TCRdb, only in-frame clones are kept and a portion is missing. The data show 150,000 to 200,000 clones, with approximately 90% seen just once and around 0.77% held by the top ten. The sequenced material came from PBMCs or T cells enriched from blood (not recorded which). These receptors originate from a young woman who had recovered from COVID-19.

This chain links TRBV27 with TRBJ2-1, with D possibly being TRBD1 (5 bases). There are 14 residues in the CDR3. The V gene's germline CDR1 is MNHEY and CDR2 SMNVEV (reference sequence). V shed 5 bases and J shed 5 bases, with 13 bases lying between them. As DNA, the CDR3 is TGTGCCAGCAGTCGGTCCAGGGTTCACAATGAGCAGTTCTTC. Translation gives CASSRSRVHNEQFF.

The CDR3, as DNA: TGTGCCAGCAAAGCAGACAGACCAACTAATGAAAAACTGTTTTTT. This encodes CASKADRPTNEKLFF. The gene calls are TRBV2 and TRBJ1-4; possible D gene TRBD1, 5 bases. This CDR3 is built from 15 residues. CDR1 and CDR2 (germline): SNHLY, FYNNEI. Trimming left V 7 bases short and J 0 bases short, with 12 bases between.

This rearrangement joins TRBV6-6 to TRBJ1-6, with D tentatively TRBD1 (6 bases). This CDR3 has 17 amino acids. Germline values: CDR1 MNHNY, CDR2 SVGAGI (reference sequence). V lost 5 bases and J 6 bases, leaving 20 bases between the germline ends. CDR3 protein: CASSLLTPTGFNSPLHF. CDR3 DNA: TGTGCCAGCAGTCTCCTTACCCCTACAGGGTTTAATTCACCCCTCCACTTT.

The J gene is TRBJ1-1, the V gene TRBV6-5, with 8 bases fitting TRBD1. Trimming cost V 3 bases and J 4 bases; bases outside gene matches: 7. CDR1 and CDR2 from the germline V gene are MNHEY and SVGAGI. The CDR3 covers 15 residues. The CDR3 here is CASSYLRQGTTEAFF. Here the CDR3 DNA reads TGTGCCAGCAGTTATTTAAGACAGGGGACCACTGAAGCTTTCTTT.

The chain links TRBV6-5 to TRBJ1-1; the match to TRBD1 covers 7 bases. This CDR3 has 14 residues. Germline lookup yields CDR1 MNHEY and CDR2 SVGAGI. V lost 8 bases and J lost 1; bases outside the gene matches: 7. The chain's CDR3 is CASGTGTANTEAFF. The CDR3 DNA is TGTGCCAGCGGGACCGGGACAGCGAACACTGAAGCTTTCTTT.

For this clone: The same CDR3 is also encoded by other DNA sequences in this sample. The chain has TRBV18 and TRBJ1-2; TRBD1 agrees at 10 bases. V was clipped by 3 bases and J by 2 bases; unmatched bases: 3. Germline CDR1 is KGHSH and CDR2 is LQKENI. CDR3 length equals 15 residues. The CDR3 is CASSPLGQGNYGYTF. DNA for the CDR3: TGTGCCAGCTCACCGTTGGGACAGGGGAACTATGGCTACACCTTC.

The count of this clone is one. CDR3 residues: CASAAGRPNTEAFF. The CDR3 coding sequence is TGTGCCAGCGCAGCAGGGCGACCGAACACTGAAGCTTTCTTT. J is TRBJ1-1 and V is TRBV2; a possible D gene is TRBD1 (5 bases). The CDR3 is made up of 14 amino acids. CDR1 is SNHLY and CDR2 is FYNNEI in the germline V gene. V lost 8 bases and J lost 1, with 14 bases in between.

This clone was seen a handful of times. CDR3 protein: CASSLGQRNSPLHF. The CDR3 DNA is TGCGCCAGCAGCTTGGGACAGCGAAATTCACCCCTCCACTTT. J is TRBJ1-6 and V is TRBV5-1; possible D gene TRBD1, 5 bases. Germline V gene lookup returns CDR1 SGHRS and CDR2 YFSETQ. This CDR3 contains 14 residues. V lost 0 bases and J 7 bases, leaving 8 bases between the germline ends.

The chain combines TRBV3-1 (or the pseudogene TRBV3-2) with TRBJ2-3; D possibly corresponds to TRBD2 (6 bases). The V gene's germline CDR1 is LGHDT and CDR2 YNNKEL (reference sequence). There are 15 residues in the CDR3. V shed 1 base and J shed 2 bases, with 10 bases lying between them. The CDR3 DNA reads TGTGCCAGCAGCCAAGGTCTAGCGATCACAGATACGCAGTATTTT. Its translation: CASSQGLAITDTQYF.

The chain recombines TRBV7-2 with TRBJ2-7, with 11 bases aligning to TRBD2. Trimming at V came to 2 bases and at J to 4 bases, leaving 7 bases not matched to a gene. The CDR3 is 16 residues long. In germline, CDR1 is SGHTA, CDR2 FQGNSA. Here the CDR3 reads CASSLWPTSGTYEQYF. The CDR3 DNA sequence: TGTGCCAGCAGCTTATGGCCGACTAGCGGGACTTACGAGCAGTACTTC.

This chain joins TRBV2 and TRBJ2-7; D is possibly TRBD1 (5 bases). The CDR3 loop spans 15 amino acids. Trimming removed 2 bases at V and 4 bases at J, with 15 bases between. Germline CDR1 and CDR2: SNHLY and FYNNEI. The CDR3 region has the DNA TGTGCCAGCAGTGAACAGGGCTCGAGACCTTACGAGCAGTACTTC. It yields the protein CASSEQGSRPYEQYF.

The chain employs TRBV5-4 and TRBJ2-5; 12 bases map to TRBD2. With V trimmed by 3 bases and J by 4 bases, 7 bases remained unmatched. The CDR3 sequence is 16 residues long. Looked up from germline, CDR1 is SGHNT and CDR2 is YYREEE (reference sequence). The CDR3 sequence: CASSSRLAGVGETQYF. The CDR3 nucleotides are TGTGCCAGCAGCTCAAGACTAGCGGGAGTAGGAGAGACCCAGTACTTC.

The chain joins TRBV20-1 to TRBJ1-5; 10 nucleotides align to TRBD1. CDR1 DFQATT and CDR2 SNEGSKA come from the germline V gene (reference sequence). V shed 3 bases, J shed 7 bases, and the junction held 9 bases outside the gene matches. The CDR3 loop spans 15 amino acids. CDR3 sequence: CSASVGTGVSQPQHF. The CDR3 DNA reads TGCAGTGCTAGTGTGGGGACAGGGGTATCGCAGCCCCAGCATTTT.

The chain couples TRBV9 to TRBJ2-3; possibly TRBD1 for D (6 bases). The length of the CDR3 is 15 residues. Germline lookup yields CDR1 SGDLS and CDR2 YYNGEE. The germline V and J ends were trimmed by 2 bases and 6 bases, with 16 bases remaining between them. The CDR3 spells CASSVRGGSPDTQYF. The DNA of the CDR3 is TGTGCCAGCAGCGTTAGAGGGGGTTCGCCGGATACGCAGTATTTT.

The chain carries TRBV7-8 and TRBJ2-1, with a possible D match to TRBD2 (5 bases). The V end lost 5 bases, the J end lost 5 bases, and 13 bases lay between the germline ends. CDR1 SGHVS and CDR2 FQNEAQ come from the germline V gene. The CDR3 loop spans 14 amino acids. The CDR3 protein is CASSPEGLDNEQFF. Written as DNA, the CDR3 is TGTGCCAGCAGCCCTGAAGGACTCGACAATGAGCAGTTCTTC.

V gene TRBV6-6 combines with J gene TRBJ2-3; D is possibly TRBD1 (6 bases). With 2 bases removed from V and 2 bases from J, the gap between germline ends came to 14 bases. The CDR3 loop spans 16 amino acids. Germline-derived CDR1 and CDR2 are MNHNY and SVGAGI (reference sequence). The CDR3 coding sequence is TGTGCCAGCAGTTACCCCGGTGGGGGCATCACAGATACGCAGTATTTT. It specifies CASSYPGGGITDTQYF.

This clone has a single count. The gene calls are TRBV11-2 and TRBJ2-5, with D perhaps TRBD2 (6 bases). CDR1 and CDR2 (germline): SGHAT, FQNNGV. The CDR3 covers 14 residues. V lost 1 base and J 5 bases, leaving 11 bases between the germline ends. CDR3 DNA sequence: TGTGCCAGCAGCTTAGGTCGGGAGCGGGAGACCCAGTACTTC. This codes for CASSLGRERETQYF.

This chain connects TRBV7-9 to TRBJ1-1, with 8 nucleotides matching TRBD1. The germline gives CDR1 SEHNR, CDR2 FQNEAQ (reference sequence). The CDR3 covers 12 residues. The trim removed 1 base at V and 13 bases at J, leaving 5 bases unmatched. The CDR3 loop is CASSLEGTGIFF. DNA of the CDR3: TGTGCCAGCAGCTTAGAGGGGACAGGAATTTTCTTT.

The chain combines TRBV2 with TRBJ1-2, with D hard to call. The CDR3 extends over 16 amino acids. Germline V lookup: CDR1 SNHLY, CDR2 FYNNEI. V shed 1 base and J shed 1 base, with 13 bases lying between them. The DNA of the CDR3 is TGTGCCAGCAGTGAAGTTGTCAGGAAACTTAACTATGGCTACACCTTC. Translated, it gives CASSEVVRKLNYGYTF.